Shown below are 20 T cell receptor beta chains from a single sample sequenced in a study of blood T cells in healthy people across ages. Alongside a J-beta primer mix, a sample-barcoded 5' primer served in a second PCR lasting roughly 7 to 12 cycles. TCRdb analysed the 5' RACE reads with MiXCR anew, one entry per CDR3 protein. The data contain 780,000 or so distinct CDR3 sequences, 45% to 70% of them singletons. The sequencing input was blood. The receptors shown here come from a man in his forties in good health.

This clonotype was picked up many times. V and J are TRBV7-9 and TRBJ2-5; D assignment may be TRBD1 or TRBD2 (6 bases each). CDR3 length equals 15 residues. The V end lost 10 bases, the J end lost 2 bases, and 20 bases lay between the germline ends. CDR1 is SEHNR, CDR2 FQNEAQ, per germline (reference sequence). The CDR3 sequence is CATLRGIGTQETQYF. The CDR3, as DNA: TGTGCCACCCTACGGGGGATAGGGACACAAGAGACCCAGTACTTC. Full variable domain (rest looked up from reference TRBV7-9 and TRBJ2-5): DTGVSQNPRHKITKRGQNVTFRCDPISEHNRLYWYRQTLGQGPEFLTYFQNEAQLEKSRLLSDRFSAERPKGSFSTLEIQRTEQGDSAMYLCATLRGIGTQETQYFGPGTRLLVL.

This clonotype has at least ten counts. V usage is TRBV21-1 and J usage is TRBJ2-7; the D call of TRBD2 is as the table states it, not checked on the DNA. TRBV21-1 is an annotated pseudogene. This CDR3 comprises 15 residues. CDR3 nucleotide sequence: TGTGCCAGCATCCAAGAGGCAGGGCTCCTCTACGAGCAGTACTTC. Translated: CASIQEAGLLYEQYF.

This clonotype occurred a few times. CDR3 protein: CASSLVQGPQETQYF. CDR3 sequence (DNA): TGTGCCAGCAGTCTCGTCCAGGGGCCCCAAGAGACCCAGTACTTC. This chain connects TRBV6-4 to TRBJ2-5; tentatively, D is TRBD1 (6 bases). Germline lookup yields CDR1 MRHNA and CDR2 SNTAGT. The CDR3 covers 15 residues. Trimming shortened V by 5 bases and J by 1 base, and 14 bases separated the two germline ends.

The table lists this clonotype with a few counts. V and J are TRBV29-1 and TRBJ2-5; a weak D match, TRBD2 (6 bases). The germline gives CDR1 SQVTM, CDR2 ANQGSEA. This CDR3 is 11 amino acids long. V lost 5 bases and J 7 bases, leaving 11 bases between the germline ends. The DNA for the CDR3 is TGCAGCGTTCGCCTGGGGGGGACCCAGTACTTC. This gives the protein CSVRLGGTQYF.

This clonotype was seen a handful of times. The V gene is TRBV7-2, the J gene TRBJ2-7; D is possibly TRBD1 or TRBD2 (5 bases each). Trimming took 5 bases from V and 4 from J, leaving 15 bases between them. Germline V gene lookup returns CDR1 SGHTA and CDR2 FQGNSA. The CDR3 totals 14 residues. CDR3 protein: CASSPGLQGYEQYF. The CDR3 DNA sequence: TGTGCCAGCAGCCCGGGGCTGCAAGGGTACGAGCAGTACTTC.

Here the CDR3 DNA reads TGTGCCAGCAGCAAAAACGGACAGGGATACACTGAAGCTTTCTTT. This encodes CASSKNGQGYTEAFF. The chain recombines TRBV2 with TRBJ1-1; 8 bases align to TRBD1. Germline V gives CDR1 SNHLY, CDR2 FYNNEI. This CDR3 has 15 amino acids. The V and J ends lost 6 bases and 3 bases, in that order; junction bases with no gene match: 9.

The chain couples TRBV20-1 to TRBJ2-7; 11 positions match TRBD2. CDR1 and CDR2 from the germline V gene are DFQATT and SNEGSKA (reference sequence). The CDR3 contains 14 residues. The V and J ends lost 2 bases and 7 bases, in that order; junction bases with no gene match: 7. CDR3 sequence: CSARTSGRMGEQYF. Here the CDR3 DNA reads TGCAGTGCTAGAACTAGCGGGAGAATGGGGGAGCAGTACTTC.

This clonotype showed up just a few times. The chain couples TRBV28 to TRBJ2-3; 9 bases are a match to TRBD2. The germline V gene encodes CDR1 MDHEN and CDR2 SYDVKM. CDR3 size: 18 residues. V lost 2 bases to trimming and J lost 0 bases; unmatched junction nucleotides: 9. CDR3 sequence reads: CASSLVGSGGTSTDTQYF. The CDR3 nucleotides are TGTGCCAGCAGTTTAGTTGGGAGCGGGGGGACTAGCACAGATACGCAGTATTTT.

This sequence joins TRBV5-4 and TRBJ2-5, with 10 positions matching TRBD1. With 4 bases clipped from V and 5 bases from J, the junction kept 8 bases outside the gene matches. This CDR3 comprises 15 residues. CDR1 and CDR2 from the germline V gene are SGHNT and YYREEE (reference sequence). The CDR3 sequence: CASSIRTGGLETQYF. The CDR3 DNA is TGTGCCAGCAGCATAAGGACAGGGGGATTGGAGACCCAGTACTTC.

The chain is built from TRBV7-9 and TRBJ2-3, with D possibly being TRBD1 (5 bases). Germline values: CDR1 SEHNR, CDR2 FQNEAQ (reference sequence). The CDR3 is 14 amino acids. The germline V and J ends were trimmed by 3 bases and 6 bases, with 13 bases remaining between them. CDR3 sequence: CASSLGRPSDTQYF. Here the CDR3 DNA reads TGTGCCAGCAGCTTGGGGCGGCCCTCGGATACGCAGTATTTT.

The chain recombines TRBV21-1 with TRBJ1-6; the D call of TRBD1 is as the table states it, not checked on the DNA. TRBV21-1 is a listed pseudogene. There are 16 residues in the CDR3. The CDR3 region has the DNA TGTGCCAGCACCGTCAGTCGGACACCGTATAATTCACCCCTCCACTTT. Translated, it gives CASTVSRTPYNSPLHF.

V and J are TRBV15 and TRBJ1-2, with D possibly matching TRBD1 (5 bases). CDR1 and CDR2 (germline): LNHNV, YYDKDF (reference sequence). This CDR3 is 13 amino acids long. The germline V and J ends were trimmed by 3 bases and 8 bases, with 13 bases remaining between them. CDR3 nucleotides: TGTGCCACCAGCAGGGGACCGGGTCGGGGCTACACCTTC. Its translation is CATSRGPGRGYTF.

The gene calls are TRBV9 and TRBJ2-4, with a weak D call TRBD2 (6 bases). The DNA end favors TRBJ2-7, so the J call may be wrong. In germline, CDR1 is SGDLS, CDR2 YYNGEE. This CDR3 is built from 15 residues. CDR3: CASSVGGGMADEQYF. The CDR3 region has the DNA TGTGCCAGCAGCGTAGGGGGCGGGATGGCCGACGAGCAGTACTTC.

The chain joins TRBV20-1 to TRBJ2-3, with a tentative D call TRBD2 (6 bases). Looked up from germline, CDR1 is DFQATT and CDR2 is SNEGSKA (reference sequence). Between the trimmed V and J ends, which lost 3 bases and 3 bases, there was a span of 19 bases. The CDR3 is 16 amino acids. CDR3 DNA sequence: TGCAGTGCTAGGGGAATAGGCGGGGCGGGAACAGATACGCAGTATTTT. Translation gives CSARGIGGAGTDTQYF.

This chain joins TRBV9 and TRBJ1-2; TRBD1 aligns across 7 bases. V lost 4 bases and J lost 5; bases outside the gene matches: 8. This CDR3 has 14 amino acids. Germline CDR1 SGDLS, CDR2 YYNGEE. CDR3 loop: CASSPAGQIYGYTF. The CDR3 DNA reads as TGTGCCAGCAGCCCAGCGGGACAGATTTATGGCTACACCTTC.

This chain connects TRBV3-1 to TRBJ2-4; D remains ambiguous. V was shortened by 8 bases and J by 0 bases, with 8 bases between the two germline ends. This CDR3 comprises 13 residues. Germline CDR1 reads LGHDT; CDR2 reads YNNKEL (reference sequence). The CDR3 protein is CASRLAAKNIQYF. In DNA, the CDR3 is TGTGCCAGCCGCCTCGCAGCCAAAAACATTCAGTACTTC.

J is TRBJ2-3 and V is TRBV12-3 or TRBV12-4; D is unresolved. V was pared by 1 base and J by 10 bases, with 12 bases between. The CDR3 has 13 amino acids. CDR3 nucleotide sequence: TGTGCCAGCAGTTTAGAGACCCCGAGGCCGCAGTATTTT. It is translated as CASSLETPRPQYF.

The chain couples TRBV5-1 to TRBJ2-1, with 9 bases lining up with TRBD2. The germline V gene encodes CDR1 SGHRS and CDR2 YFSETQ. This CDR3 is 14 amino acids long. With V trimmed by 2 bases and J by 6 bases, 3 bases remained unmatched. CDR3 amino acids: CASSFGGRANEQFF. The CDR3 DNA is TGCGCCAGCAGCTTTGGCGGGAGGGCCAATGAGCAGTTCTTC. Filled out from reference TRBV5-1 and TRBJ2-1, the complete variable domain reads KAGVTQTPRYLIKTRGQQVTLSCSPISGHRSVSWYQQTPGQGLQFLFEYFSETQRNKGNFPGRFSGRQFSNSRSEMNVSTLELGDSALYLCASSFGGRANEQFFGPGTRLTVL.

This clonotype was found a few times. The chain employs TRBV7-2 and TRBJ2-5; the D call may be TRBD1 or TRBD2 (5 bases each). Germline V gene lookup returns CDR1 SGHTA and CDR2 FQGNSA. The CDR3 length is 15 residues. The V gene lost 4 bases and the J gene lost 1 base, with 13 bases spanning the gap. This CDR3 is CASSSPLGVQETQYF. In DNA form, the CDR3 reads TGTGCCAGCAGCTCACCTTTGGGGGTCCAAGAGACCCAGTACTTC. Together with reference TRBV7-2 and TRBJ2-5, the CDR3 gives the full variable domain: GAGVSQSPSNKVTEKGKDVELRCDPISGHTALYWYRQSLGQGLEFLIYFQGNSAPDKSGLPSDRFSAERTGGSVSTLTIQRTQQEDSAVYLCASSSPLGVQETQYFGPGTRLLVL.

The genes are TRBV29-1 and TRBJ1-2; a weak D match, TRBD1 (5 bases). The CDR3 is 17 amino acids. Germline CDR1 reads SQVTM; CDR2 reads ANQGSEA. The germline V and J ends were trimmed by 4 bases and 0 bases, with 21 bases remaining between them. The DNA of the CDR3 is TGCAGCGTTGTTGTTCTTCCCCTGCAGGGCACTAACTATGGCTACACCTTC. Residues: CSVVVLPLQGTNYGYTF.